A single T cell receptor beta chain is shown here with its context. Its antigen is unknown. The PCR used 60 Vbeta and 13 Jbeta primers. The protocol was immunoSEQ multiplex PCR, while the TCRdb copy is restricted to in-frame clones and leaves out a portion. The table shows roughly 130,000 clones, with 75% to 85% occurring only once. The CDR3 runs to 12 residues. Trimming removed 4 bases from V and 4 bases from J, with 11 bases in between. Germline CDR1 and CDR2: SQVTM and ANQGSEA. The data are from a study of cytomegalovirus exposure and HLA in healthy donors. Overall study context: Within an early data release were about 80 million unique TCRs drawn from HLA-typed donors.

Study-wide points: A previous analysis found most TCR beta V segments productive roughly 90% or roughly 30% of the time.

The source material was PBMCs. The receptor's source is a girl between 2 and 10 years old in good health and CMV-seronegative. The chain recombines TRBV29-1 with TRBJ2-7; tentatively, D is TRBD2 (6 bases). The CDR3 nucleotides read TGCAGCGTTGGATCGGGGAGGTACGAGCAGTACTTC. Amino acids: CSVGSGRYEQYF.